Following are 8 T cell receptor beta chains from one sample sequenced in a study of blood T cell repertoires in COVID-19. The assay was immunoSEQ multiplex PCR, and TCRdb's table has in-frame clones only and misses some. The table shows 250,000 to 350,000 clones, with about nine tenths occurring only once. The sequencing sample was made of peripheral blood. The receptors were sampled from a woman in her sixties or seventies with acute or convalescent COVID-19.

The chain uses TRBV7-9 and TRBJ2-7, with 10 bases identical to TRBD1. The ends lost 4 bases at V and 3 bases at J; junction bases unmatched: 9. CDR1 and CDR2 (germline): SEHNR, FQNEAQ (reference sequence). This CDR3 comprises 16 residues. The CDR3 region has the DNA TGTGCCAGCAGCTATCTTCCCGGGACAGGGGTCTACGAGCAGTACTTC. Protein: CASSYLPGTGVYEQYF.

The chain combines TRBV9 with TRBJ1-4, with D hard to call. This CDR3 is 13 amino acids long. Germline-derived CDR1 and CDR2 are SGDLS and YYNGEE. Trimming stripped 4 bases from V and 8 bases from J, with 12 bases between. In nucleotides, the CDR3 is TGTGCCAGCAGCACGGGGTCCGGAGAAAAACTGTTTTTT. This encodes CASSTGSGEKLFF.

CDR3 coding DNA: TGTGCCAGCAGTTACTCGGTTAGGGGTTCACCCCTCCACTTT. Translated: CASSYSVRGSPLHF. The V gene is TRBV6-5, the J gene TRBJ1-6, with D maybe TRBD1 (5 bases). Per the germline V gene, CDR1 is MNHEY and CDR2 is SVGAGI. The V end lost 0 bases, the J end lost 9 bases, and 9 bases lay between the germline ends. The CDR3 loop spans 14 amino acids.

The rearrangement uses TRBV28 and TRBJ2-2; TRBD2 matches at 8 bases. Per germline, CDR1 MDHEN and CDR2 SYDVKM. With V trimmed by 6 bases and J by 5 bases, 11 bases remained unmatched. This CDR3 is built from 16 residues. The CDR3 DNA reads as TGTGCCAGCAGAACCTCCGGGACTAGACATACCGGGGAGCTGTTTTTT. Translation gives CASRTSGTRHTGELFF.

The J gene is TRBJ2-7, the V gene TRBV6-2 or TRBV6-3; no firm D call. This CDR3 spans 12 amino acids. Germline lookup yields CDR1 MNHEY and CDR2 SVGEGT. V dropped 4 bases and J dropped 4 bases, with 8 bases sitting between them. CDR3 in amino acids: CASSLELYEQYF. In nucleotides, the CDR3 is TGTGCCAGCAGTTTAGAGTTGTACGAGCAGTACTTC.

The chain carries TRBV3-1 (or the pseudogene TRBV3-2) and TRBJ2-3, with a weak D call TRBD2 (6 bases). From germline, CDR1 is LGHDT and CDR2 YNNKEL (reference sequence). Trimming removed 0 bases at V and 2 bases at J, with 12 bases between. The CDR3 contains 16 residues. DNA for the CDR3: TGTGCCAGCAGCCAAGACCAGGGAGGCTCCACAGATACGCAGTATTTT. It encodes CASSQDQGGSTDTQYF.

A single count supports this clone. V is TRBV6-5 and J is TRBJ1-2, with a weak D call TRBD1 (6 bases). Germline loops: CDR1 MNHEY, CDR2 SVGAGI. This CDR3 spans 15 amino acids. Trimming left V 2 bases short and J 1 base short, with 11 bases between. The CDR3: CASSYRQEHNYGYTF. CDR3 in DNA: TGTGCCAGCAGTTACCGACAGGAGCATAACTATGGCTACACCTTC.

This clone was seen a single time. The chain uses TRBV7-2 and TRBJ2-3; unclear D gene. Germline V CDR1 and CDR2: SGHTA, FQGNSA. V lost 4 bases, J lost 10 bases, and 18 bases lay in between. This CDR3 region has 14 residues. The CDR3 protein is CASSSGSPGSPQYF. For the CDR3, the DNA is TGTGCCAGCAGCTCCGGAAGTCCAGGTAGTCCGCAGTATTTT.